What follows are 18 T cell receptor beta chains derived from one specimen sequenced in a study of blood T cell repertoires in COVID-19. The data were produced by immunoSEQ multiplex PCR, yet TCRdb's version contains in-frame clones alone and is incomplete. The sample includes 50,000 to 75,000 clones, 90% to 95% of them seen just once. The sample taken for sequencing was peripheral blood. These receptors all stem from a human donor in a cohort sampled during active COVID-19.

The V gene is TRBV20-1, the J gene TRBJ2-7, with D unresolved. The ends were cut back, 3 bases at V and 7 bases at J, with 10 bases in the middle. Germline CDR1 is DFQATT and CDR2 is SNEGSKA (reference sequence). This CDR3 is 11 amino acids long. CDR3 DNA: TGCAGTGCTAGGGCATACGGGGAGCAGTACTTC. It translates to CSARAYGEQYF.

The chain joins TRBV29-1 to TRBJ1-2, with no clear D. CDR3 size: 13 residues. Trimming took off 3 bases at V and 4 bases at J, with 12 bases between the two ends. The V gene's germline CDR1 is SQVTM and CDR2 ANQGSEA. Here the CDR3 DNA reads TGCAGCGTTGAGGAAGACGGGATCTATGGCTACACCTTC. Amino acids: CSVEEDGIYGYTF.

CDR3 bases: TGTGCCAGCAGCTTGTTAGGGGGTTCGCAGTTCTTC. Translated, it gives CASSLLGGSQFF. The chain carries TRBV5-6 and TRBJ2-1, with D possibly matching TRBD1 (6 bases). The CDR3 spans 12 residues. Trimming cost V 1 base and J 12 bases, with 11 bases left between them. The germline CDR1 and CDR2 sequences are SGHDT and YYEEEE.

The J gene is TRBJ2-1, the V gene TRBV9; maybe TRBD2 (6 bases). CDR3 length: 16 residues. Trimming left V 0 bases short and J 9 bases short, with 19 bases between. Germline lookup yields CDR1 SGDLS and CDR2 YYNGEE. CDR3 DNA: TGTGCCAGCAGCGTAGTCCCCCAGACTAGTACGAGTGAGCAGTTCTTC. Amino acid sequence: CASSVVPQTSTSEQFF.

V usage is TRBV12-3 or TRBV12-4 and J usage is TRBJ2-7, with 7 nucleotides matching TRBD1. CDR3 length: 13 amino acids. With V trimmed by 7 bases and J by 6 bases, 9 bases remained unmatched. DNA of the CDR3: TGTGCCAGCAACGACAGGGTGATCGGCGAGCAGTACTTC. The encoded protein is CASNDRVIGEQYF.

The rearrangement uses TRBV28 and TRBJ2-7; D may be TRBD2 (5 bases). V gave up 6 bases and J gave up 2 bases, with 17 bases separating them. This CDR3 region has 15 residues. The germline gives CDR1 MDHEN, CDR2 SYDVKM. CDR3 region: CASRSNSREAYEQYF. In DNA form, the CDR3 reads TGTGCCAGCAGATCCAACAGTCGGGAAGCCTACGAGCAGTACTTC.

V usage is TRBV10-2 and J usage is TRBJ1-2, with 9 bases identical to TRBD1. With 4 bases clipped from V and 1 base from J, the junction kept 4 bases outside the gene matches. There are 15 residues in the CDR3. Per the germline V gene, CDR1 is WSHSY and CDR2 is SAAADI. The CDR3 sequence is CASSGLGQGNYGYTF. Here the CDR3 DNA reads TGCGCCAGCAGTGGGCTGGGACAGGGTAACTATGGCTACACCTTC.

The rearrangement uses TRBV5-1 and TRBJ1-2, with TRBD1 identical over 7 bases. The junction had 8 bases not matched to a gene; V was cut back by 0 bases and J by 3 bases. The CDR3 covers 16 residues. Looked up from germline, CDR1 is SGHRS and CDR2 is YFSETQ. Here the CDR3 reads CASSLDKTGWDYGYTF. The CDR3 DNA reads TGCGCCAGCAGCTTGGATAAGACAGGGTGGGACTATGGCTACACCTTC.

The V and J genes are TRBV11-2 and TRBJ2-1; 8 bases align to TRBD2. There are 16 residues in the CDR3. Per the germline V gene, CDR1 is SGHAT and CDR2 is FQNNGV. The junction had 7 bases not matched to a gene; V was cut back by 3 bases and J by 3 bases. As DNA, the CDR3 is TGTGCCAGCAGCTTCAGCGGGGGCCCAGTCTACAATGAGCAGTTCTTC. This translates into CASSFSGGPVYNEQFF.

This clone was found a few times. The rearrangement joins TRBV5-4 to TRBJ1-5, with 8 bases aligning to TRBD1. The V and J ends lost 10 bases and 8 bases, in that order; junction bases with no gene match: 14. There are 14 residues in the CDR3. Looked up from germline, CDR1 is SGHNT and CDR2 is YYREEE (reference sequence). The chain's CDR3 is CAPRTGNDAKPQHF. In DNA, the CDR3 is TGTGCCCCTCGGACAGGGAACGATGCGAAGCCCCAGCATTTT.

The chain carries TRBV30 and TRBJ2-5, with TRBD1 as a possible D gene (6 bases). The CDR3 runs 12 residues. Germline V lookup: CDR1 GTSNPN, CDR2 SVGIG (reference sequence). Trimming took 4 bases from V and 5 from J, leaving 11 bases between them. This CDR3 is CAWKDSRETQYF. CDR3 nucleotide sequence: TGTGCCTGGAAGGACAGTCGGGAGACCCAGTACTTC.

V gene TRBV19 combines with J gene TRBJ1-2, with D possibly being TRBD1 (6 bases). Germline V gene data show CDR1 as LNHDA and CDR2 as SQIVND (reference sequence). With 5 bases removed from V and 5 bases from J, the gap between germline ends came to 18 bases. This CDR3 region has 15 residues. CDR3 nucleotide sequence: TGTGCCAGTAGTTACACTGTGGGGGGGCTTTATGGCTACACCTTC. This gives the protein CASSYTVGGLYGYTF.

The rearrangement links TRBV28 to TRBJ1-5; unclear D gene. CDR3 length equals 13 residues. Germline lookup yields CDR1 MDHEN and CDR2 SYDVKM. The germline V and J ends were trimmed by 3 bases and 3 bases, with 6 bases remaining between them. CDR3 sequence reads: CASSFAHNQPQHF. The DNA of the CDR3 is TGTGCCAGCAGTTTCGCGCACAATCAGCCCCAGCATTTT.

This chain connects TRBV6-5 to TRBJ2-3; D is undetermined. Looked up from germline, CDR1 is MNHEY and CDR2 is SVGAGI. Trimming stripped 8 bases from V and 2 bases from J, with 5 bases between. CDR3 length equals 11 residues. CDR3 protein: CASRSTDTQYF. The CDR3 DNA is TGTGCCAGCCGGTCCACAGATACGCAGTATTTT.

The CDR3 nucleotides are TGTGCCAGCAGAGAACAGGGGGATTATGGCTACACCTTC. It is translated as CASREQGDYGYTF. The rearrangement links TRBV7-9 to TRBJ1-2; 8 positions match TRBD1. The CDR3 consists of 13 residues. V lost 6 bases, J lost 5 bases, and 5 bases stayed unmatched. Germline V lookup: CDR1 SEHNR, CDR2 FQNEAQ (reference sequence).

This chain connects TRBV6-5 to TRBJ2-7; 7 bases map to TRBD2. The CDR3 is made up of 16 amino acids. Trimming took 2 bases from V and 1 from J; bases not matched to a gene: 8. Per germline, CDR1 MNHEY and CDR2 SVGAGI. The CDR3 DNA follows: TGTGCCAGCAGTTACAGTCGCCGGGGACTATCCTACGAGCAGTACTTC. Its translation: CASSYSRRGLSYEQYF.

The chain combines TRBV9 with TRBJ2-1, with D hard to call. V lost 4 bases to trimming and J lost 0 bases, with 14 bases between them. The CDR3 is 16 residues long. Per the germline V gene, CDR1 is SGDLS and CDR2 is YYNGEE. In DNA form, the CDR3 reads TGTGCCAGCAGCCCCCGGGTTAGCTTCTCCTACAATGAGCAGTTCTTC. This gives the protein CASSPRVSFSYNEQFF.

The CDR3 region is CATSRGPSGRYEQYF. CDR3 sequence (DNA): TGTGCCACCAGCAGAGGTCCGTCCGGCAGGTACGAGCAGTACTTC. The V and J genes are TRBV15 and TRBJ2-7, with D unclear. Germline CDR1 LNHNV, CDR2 YYDKDF (reference sequence). This CDR3 has 15 amino acids. V was clipped by 1 base and J by 4 bases, with 14 bases between them.